This T cell receptor (beta chain) was sequenced for a study of blood T cells in healthy people across ages. Researchers report isolating at least 6 million PBMCs per sample. With a J-beta primer mix and a sample-barcoded 5' primer, a second PCR ran about 7 to 12 cycles. At least 2.5 million CDR3-containing paired-end reads were obtained per sample. One entry per CDR3 protein, called by TCRdb with MiXCR from the 5' RACE reads. The data contain 700,000 to 850,000 distinct CDR3 sequences, roughly 40% of them singletons. In germline, CDR1 is SGDLS, CDR2 YYNGEE. The V and J ends lost 4 bases and 0 bases respectively, with 15 bases between them. This CDR3 has 16 residues. This clonotype was observed a handful of times.

The TCR comes from a man aged 18 to 29 in good health. The sample was blood. V and J are TRBV9 and TRBJ2-3; no clear D. CDR3 sequence (DNA): TGTGCCAGCAGCCATGACCGTATCGCTAGCACAGATACGCAGTATTTT. Protein product: CASSHDRIASTDTQYF.